One and the same sample provided the 21 T cell receptor beta chains below, sequenced in a study of post-analysis software for immune sequencing data. Unique molecular identifiers featured in each of the TCR beta cDNA libraries. TCRdb itself ran the PCR reads through MiXCR, one entry per CDR3 protein. The sample lists around 160,000 distinct CDR3 sequences, under 40% occurring once. The material sequenced was blood, taken after autologous hematopoietic stem cell transplantation. The receptors originated from a girl aged 10 to 17 with multiple sclerosis.

A remark on this clonotype: A much larger clonotype is one base distant, so this may be a read error. The rearrangement joins TRBV4-3 to TRBJ2-3; D gene uncertain. Germline CDR1 and CDR2: LGHNA and YSLEER. Trimming left V 0 bases short and J 9 bases short, with 13 bases between. This CDR3 is built from 14 residues. CDR3 sequence (DNA): TGCGCCAGCAGCCAAGATATTAGGGCCATAACGCAGTATTTT. Its protein is CASSQDIRAITQYF.

The gene calls are TRBV18 and TRBJ1-4, with 9 bases lining up with TRBD1. V was pared by 1 base and J by 8 bases, with 5 bases of the junction left unmatched. In germline, CDR1 is KGHSH, CDR2 LQKENI. The CDR3 has 15 residues. The CDR3 DNA sequence: TGTGCCAGCTCACCACGGGGACAGGGTTCCGAAAAACTGTTTTTT. Amino acid sequence: CASSPRGQGSEKLFF.

The genes are TRBV28 and TRBJ2-7; TRBD1 matches at 7 bases. Germline-derived CDR1 and CDR2 are MDHEN and SYDVKM. The CDR3 consists of 15 residues. Trimming cost V 5 bases and J 0 bases; bases outside gene matches: 7. This CDR3 is CASSGTEPSSYEQYF. CDR3 DNA sequence: TGTGCCAGCAGTGGGACAGAACCGAGCTCCTACGAGCAGTACTTC.

This clonotype was counted a few times. J is TRBJ2-4 and V is TRBV5-1; D possibly matches TRBD1 or TRBD2 (5 bases each). The last part of the DNA fits TRBJ2-7 better; the J call may be wrong. The germline gives CDR1 SGHRS, CDR2 YFSETQ. This CDR3 has 13 residues. DNA of the CDR3: TGCGCCAGCAGCCCCGGGACCCGCAACGAGCAGTACTTC. Its protein product is CASSPGTRNEQYF.

This clonotype occurred a few times. This chain joins TRBV15 and TRBJ2-5; 7 nucleotides agree with TRBD2. The CDR3 extends over 15 amino acids. After removal of 7 bases from V and 4 bases from J, the junction contained 12 bases not matched to a gene. Per germline, CDR1 LNHNV and CDR2 YYDKDF (reference sequence). The CDR3 DNA sequence: TGTGCCACCACTTCGTTGGGGGGGAGACCAGAGACCCAGTACTTC. As protein: CATTSLGGRPETQYF.

The CDR3 is CASSQDPPSGRYSYEQYF. The CDR3 bases are TGCGCCAGCAGCCAAGATCCCCCTAGCGGGAGATACTCCTACGAGCAGTACTTC. The chain has TRBV4-1 and TRBJ2-7; TRBD2 agrees at 10 bases. The J segment lost 0 bases and the V segment lost 0 bases, leaving 8 bases of the junction unmatched. From germline, CDR1 is MGHRA and CDR2 YSYEKL. The CDR3 has 18 amino acids.

The rearrangement links TRBV29-1 to TRBJ2-4; TRBD1 matches 10 bases. The DNA end is a closer match to TRBJ2-7, so the J assignment may be wrong. CDR1 is SQVTM and CDR2 is ANQGSEA in the germline V gene. The CDR3 extends over 13 amino acids. CDR3 amino acids: CSVGRTGGREQYF. The DNA of the CDR3 is TGCAGCGTTGGAAGGACAGGGGGTCGCGAGCAGTACTTC.

With regard to this clonotype: At one end the junction does not follow the germline gene, possibly because of a read error. This sequence joins TRBV5-6 and TRBJ2-2; 7 bases are a match to TRBD1. This CDR3 has 13 residues. Germline V lookup: CDR1 SGHDT, CDR2 YYEEEE. The CDR3, as DNA: TGTGCCAGCAGTCACGGGACAGCCGGGGAGCGGTTTTTT. Translation: CASSHGTAGERFF. Full variable domain (rest looked up from reference TRBV5-6 and TRBJ2-2): DAGVTQSPTHLIKTRGQQVTLRCSPKSGHDTVSWYQQALGQGPQFIFQYYEEEERQRGNFPDRFSGHQFPNYSSELNVNALLLGDSALYLCASSHGTAGERFFGEGSRLTVL.

The CDR3: CASIERGSYEQYF. CDR3 in DNA: TGTGCCAGCATCGAGCGGGGCTCCTACGAGCAGTACTTC. This chain links TRBV28 with TRBJ2-7; 7 positions match TRBD2. J was trimmed by 0 bases and V by 7 bases; bases with no gene match: 3. CDR1 is MDHEN, CDR2 SYDVKM, per germline. This CDR3 is 13 amino acids long.

This clonotype was seen ten or more times. The chain joins TRBV9 to TRBJ1-1, with 8 bases lining up with TRBD1. V trimming: 3 bases; J trimming: 1 base; junction bases outside the gene matches: 5. Germline CDR1 and CDR2: SGDLS and YYNGEE. There are 15 residues in the CDR3. CDR3 residues: CASSGGQGRNTEAFF. Written as DNA, the CDR3 is TGTGCCAGCAGCGGCGGACAGGGACGGAACACTGAAGCTTTCTTT.

This clonotype was seen many times. The rearrangement uses TRBV7-8 and TRBJ2-3; D is unresolved. Germline CDR1 is SGHVS and CDR2 is FQNEAQ. There are 15 residues in the CDR3. V lost 1 base and J lost 2, with 10 bases in between. CDR3 loop: CASSLERDFTDTQYF. CDR3 nucleotide sequence: TGTGCCAGCAGCTTAGAGAGAGATTTCACAGATACGCAGTATTTT.

CDR3 bases: TGTGCCTGGAGTGTGGGTGGCGAGCAGTACTTC. It specifies CAWSVGGEQYF. V is TRBV30 and J is TRBJ2-5, with D unresolved. The DNA end favors TRBJ2-7, so the J call may be wrong. Germline CDR1 reads GTSNPN; CDR2 reads SVGIG (reference sequence). CDR3 length: 11 amino acids.

This clonotype was recorded a few times. Here the CDR3 DNA reads TGTGCCAGCAGTTTGGGGGCCCTGATCAAAGGGGAGACCCAGTACTTC. Translated: CASSLGALIKGETQYF. The gene calls are TRBV28 and TRBJ2-5, with a weak D call TRBD1 (6 bases). Germline assignment: CDR1 MDHEN and CDR2 SYDVKM. With 3 bases removed from V and 5 bases from J, the gap between germline ends came to 19 bases. CDR3 size: 16 residues.

CDR3 protein: CASSQEGAGGVDTQYF. In nucleotides, the CDR3 is TGTGCCAGCAGCCAAGAAGGAGCGGGAGGAGTAGATACGCAGTATTTT. This rearrangement joins TRBV4-2 to TRBJ2-3; TRBD2 matches 9 bases. Germline CDR1 and CDR2: LGHNA and YNFKEQ. The CDR3 covers 16 residues. The junction had 6 bases not matched to a gene; V was cut back by 0 bases and J by 5 bases.

The genes are TRBV7-2 and TRBJ2-1, with D tentatively TRBD2 (5 bases). The CDR3 length is 16 residues. The germline CDR1 and CDR2 sequences are SGHTA and FQGNSA. The V and J ends lost 1 base and 9 bases respectively, with 19 bases between them. CDR3 sequence (DNA): TGTGCCAGCAGCTTAGGTATACGGGGAGCCTGGGGTGAGCAGTTCTTC. Translation gives CASSLGIRGAWGEQFF.

The rearrangement joins TRBV28 to TRBJ1-5; no reliable D call. CDR1 and CDR2 from the germline V gene are MDHEN and SYDVKM. The CDR3 runs to 16 residues. V dropped 7 bases and J dropped 0 bases, with 16 bases sitting between them. CDR3 sequence: CASTPKTHYSNQPQHF. For the CDR3, the DNA is TGTGCCAGCACTCCTAAGACCCACTATAGCAATCAGCCCCAGCATTTT.

V gene TRBV15 combines with J gene TRBJ1-1; D may be TRBD1 (6 bases). Trimming stripped 0 bases from V and 0 bases from J, with 14 bases between. The CDR3 sequence is 17 residues long. Germline CDR1 reads LNHNV; CDR2 reads YYDKDF (reference sequence). The CDR3 here is CATSRDGEGGLNTEAFF. The CDR3 nucleotides read TGTGCCACCAGCAGAGATGGGGAGGGGGGATTGAACACTGAAGCTTTCTTT.

V and J are TRBV7-2 and TRBJ1-4; D gene unclear. The CDR3 loop spans 14 amino acids. Per the germline V gene, CDR1 is SGHTA and CDR2 is FQGNSA. The V and J ends lost 5 bases and 8 bases respectively, with 15 bases between them. The CDR3 is CASSPGGVREKLFF. For the CDR3, the DNA is TGTGCCAGCAGCCCCGGTGGTGTACGCGAAAAACTGTTTTTT.

This clonotype has only a few counts. J is TRBJ2-1 and V is TRBV25-1; 8 positions agree with TRBD1. CDR1 MGHDK and CDR2 SYGVNS come from the germline V gene. The J segment lost 5 bases and the V segment lost 5 bases, leaving 8 bases of the junction unmatched. The CDR3 extends over 15 amino acids. The CDR3, as DNA: TGTGCCAGCAGTCTACCCGGGACAGGCAACAATGAGCAGTTCTTC. Amino acids: CASSLPGTGNNEQFF.

The genes are TRBV6-1 and TRBJ1-5, with unresolved D. Trimming shortened V by 7 bases and J by 0 bases, and 13 bases separated the two germline ends. CDR3 size: 15 residues. Germline V gives CDR1 MNHNS, CDR2 SASEGT. CDR3 in DNA: TGTGCCAGCACCCTCGGCTTGTTTAGCAATCAGCCCCAGCATTTT. This codes for CASTLGLFSNQPQHF.

Turning to this clonotype: A single base separates this from a much larger clone, so it may be a read error. The V call is TRBV11-2, the J call TRBJ2-7; TRBD2 agrees at 13 bases. The V and J ends lost 5 bases and 5 bases, in that order; junction bases with no gene match: 3. The CDR3 spans 14 residues. Germline lookup yields CDR1 SGHAT and CDR2 FQNNGV. CDR3 bases: TGTGCCAGCAGCGCCGGACTAGCGGGAGACGAGCAGTACTTC. Translated: CASSAGLAGDEQYF.